What follows are 22 T cell receptor beta chains derived from one specimen sequenced in a study of human T cells and chemical hapten exposure. Regarding time point: patch test 1, 2 weeks after DPC sensitization. Indicated treatment: therapeutic diphenylcyclopropenone sensitization with weekly scalp DPC. TCRdb ran MiXCR on the RACE reads and lists one entry per CDR3 protein. This sample has about 99,000 distinct CDR3 sequences; roughly 12% occur once, and the top ten carry over 2%. The sequencing here drew on whole blood, taken in connection with sensitization to the hapten diphenylcyclopropenone (DPC). Receptor source: a woman aged 40 to 50 with alopecia areata. Some clones in this sample may be carry-over from other donors' samples.

This chain links TRBV11-2 with TRBJ2-1; 8 nucleotides line up with TRBD2. With 2 bases clipped from V and 7 bases from J, the junction kept 7 bases outside the gene matches. The CDR3 extends over 15 amino acids. The germline gives CDR1 SGHAT, CDR2 FQNNGV. The CDR3 here is CASSLNAGGFNEQFF. The CDR3 DNA follows: TGTGCCAGCAGCTTAAACGCGGGAGGTTTTAATGAGCAGTTCTTC. The whole variable domain, filled in from reference TRBV11-2 and TRBJ2-1, reads EAGVAQSPRYKIIEKRQSVAFWCNPISGHATLYWYQQILGQGPKLLIQFQNNGVVDDSQLPKDRFSAERLKGVDSTLKIQPAKLEDSAVYLCASSLNAGGFNEQFFGPGTRLTVL.

This chain links TRBV6-6 with TRBJ2-7; 9 positions agree with TRBD2. In germline, CDR1 is MNHNY, CDR2 SVGAGI (reference sequence). There are 15 residues in the CDR3. Unmatched junction bases numbered 5, after V lost 2 bases and J lost 3 bases. The CDR3 loop reads CASSYGDSGSYEQYF. CDR3 bases: TGTGCCAGCAGTTACGGAGATAGCGGGAGCTACGAGCAGTACTTC.

This clonotype showed up just a few times. The rearrangement joins TRBV2 to TRBJ2-7; D is uncertain. V lost 4 bases and J 3 bases, leaving 10 bases between the germline ends. This CDR3 has 13 amino acids. Germline V gene lookup returns CDR1 SNHLY and CDR2 FYNNEI. CDR3 DNA: TGTGCCAGCAGTGTTCCCCCGGACTACGAGCAGTACTTC. This encodes CASSVPPDYEQYF.

This chain links TRBV5-1 with TRBJ2-1; possibly TRBD2 for D (5 bases). Germline V gives CDR1 SGHRS, CDR2 YFSETQ. V was shortened by 7 bases and J by 0 bases, with 14 bases between the two germline ends. This CDR3 comprises 15 residues. The CDR3, as DNA: TGCGCCAGCCGAGAGAGCGGACGCTCCTACAATGAGCAGTTCTTC. Translation gives CASRESGRSYNEQFF.

This clonotype was seen a few times. J is TRBJ1-5 and V is TRBV12-3 or TRBV12-4; no reliable D call. The CDR3 covers 15 residues. V dropped 2 bases and J dropped 4 bases, with 12 bases sitting between them. The DNA of the CDR3 is TGTGCCAGCAGTTTATGGGCTGAGAATAATCAGCCCCAGCATTTT. Translated: CASSLWAENNQPQHF.

This clonotype appeared many times. The gene calls are TRBV20-1 and TRBJ2-4; 7 nucleotides line up with TRBD1. Losses at the gene ends were 0 bases for V and 5 bases for J; bases not matched to a gene: 10. Germline lookup yields CDR1 DFQATT and CDR2 SNEGSKA (reference sequence). CDR3 length: 16 amino acids. The DNA of the CDR3 is TGCAGTGCTAGAGATAACCCCGGACAGGTCCAAAACATTCAGTACTTC. It specifies CSARDNPGQVQNIQYF.

This clonotype was counted only a few times. V and J are TRBV18 and TRBJ1-1; D might be TRBD1 (5 bases). The V end was cut by 2 bases, the J end by 4 bases, with 14 bases between. Germline V gene sequence: CDR1 KGHSH, CDR2 LQKENI. This CDR3 has 15 amino acids. The CDR3 sequence is CASSPGSIGGTEAFF. In nucleotides, the CDR3 is TGTGCCAGCTCACCAGGTAGTATTGGGGGCACTGAAGCTTTCTTT.

The V gene is TRBV7-9, the J gene TRBJ2-1; D is perhaps TRBD2 (5 bases). V lost 7 bases and J lost 0, with 13 bases in between. Germline-derived CDR1 and CDR2 are SEHNR and FQNEAQ (reference sequence). CDR3 length equals 15 residues. The CDR3 coding sequence is TGTGCCAGCACCCCTTTCGGGAACTCCTACAATGAGCAGTTCTTC. Its translation: CASTPFGNSYNEQFF.

In this sample, this clonotype turned up a few times. V gene TRBV5-1 combines with J gene TRBJ2-5; no clear D gene. Germline V gene sequence: CDR1 SGHRS, CDR2 YFSETQ. CDR3 size: 14 residues. The V end was cut by 4 bases, the J end by 5 bases, with 15 bases between. The CDR3 coding sequence is TGCGCCAGCAGCCCAGACGACTTGGGGGAGACCCAGTACTTC. This sequence encodes CASSPDDLGETQYF.

The chain has TRBV9 and TRBJ2-3, with D possibly being TRBD1 (5 bases). Per the germline V gene, CDR1 is SGDLS and CDR2 is YYNGEE. This CDR3 spans 15 amino acids. Trimming cost V 0 bases and J 2 bases, with 10 bases left between them. The CDR3 here is CASSVGVGPTDTQYF. The CDR3 DNA reads TGTGCCAGCAGCGTAGGGGTGGGGCCCACAGATACGCAGTATTTT.

There are a few counts of this clonotype. The chain uses TRBV6-6 and TRBJ1-1; D call uncertain. There are 12 residues in the CDR3. CDR1 and CDR2 (germline): MNHNY, SVGAGI (reference sequence). V gave up 0 bases and J gave up 3 bases, with 2 bases separating them. The CDR3 nucleotides are TGTGCCAGCAGTTACTCCGACACTGAAGCTTTCTTT. Residues: CASSYSDTEAFF.

V is TRBV4-1 and J is TRBJ2-1, with 9 bases that match TRBD2. This CDR3 is 16 amino acids long. Losses at the gene ends were 1 base for V and 3 bases for J; bases not matched to a gene: 4. CDR1 and CDR2 from the germline V gene are MGHRA and YSYEKL. This chain's CDR3 is CASSQGASGNYNEQFF. CDR3 in DNA: TGCGCCAGCAGCCAAGGAGCTAGCGGGAACTACAATGAGCAGTTCTTC.

A remark on this clonotype: Germline and junction disagree at one end, which may indicate a read error. The chain uses TRBV18 and TRBJ2-5; D gene ambiguous. CDR1 and CDR2 from the germline V gene are KGHSH and LQKENI. This CDR3 comprises 14 residues. CDR3 nucleotide sequence: TGTGCCGGCTCACCGGCAGCGTACCAAGAGACCCAGTACTTC. This sequence encodes CAGSPAAYQETQYF.

V is TRBV20-1 and J is TRBJ2-1, with 12 nucleotides matching TRBD2. CDR1 and CDR2 (germline): DFQATT, SNEGSKA (reference sequence). This CDR3 is 17 amino acids long. V was pared by 1 base and J by 8 bases, with 12 bases of the junction left unmatched. The CDR3 DNA sequence: TGCAGTGCTAGAGTTCCCATGACTAGCGGGAGTTGGGATGAGCAGTTCTTC. Protein sequence: CSARVPMTSGSWDEQFF.

This clonotype was recorded many times. The chain employs TRBV29-1 and TRBJ2-3, with D uncertain. Trimming took 6 bases from V and 5 from J, leaving 6 bases between them. The CDR3 loop spans 10 amino acids. Germline loops: CDR1 SQVTM, CDR2 ANQGSEA. CDR3 bases: TGCAGCGTGCCAGGAGATACGCAGTATTTT. This translates into CSVPGDTQYF.

In its sample, this clonotype was seen a few times. This chain uses TRBV29-1 with TRBJ2-3; 10 bases map to TRBD1. Germline V gene sequence: CDR1 SQVTM, CDR2 ANQGSEA. CDR3 size: 13 residues. With V trimmed by 4 bases and J by 4 bases, 2 bases remained unmatched. CDR3: CSVGQGAADTQYF. In nucleotides, the CDR3 is TGCAGCGTTGGACAGGGGGCAGCAGATACGCAGTATTTT.

By share, this clonotype ranks as medium-sized (0.01 to 0.1%). CDR3 sequence: CASSIETGILAKNIQYF. CDR3 in DNA: TGTGCCAGCAGTATTGAAACAGGGATCCTAGCCAAAAACATTCAGTACTTC. This rearrangement joins TRBV28 to TRBJ2-4, with TRBD1 as a possible D gene (6 bases). Germline V gene sequence: CDR1 MDHEN, CDR2 SYDVKM. The CDR3 totals 17 residues. The V end was cut by 5 bases, the J end by 0 bases, with 17 bases between.

The chain joins TRBV5-5 to TRBJ1-1; D may be TRBD1 (5 bases). Trimming shortened V by 0 bases and J by 4 bases, and 7 bases separated the two germline ends. From germline, CDR1 is SGHKS and CDR2 YYEKEE (reference sequence). The CDR3 is made up of 13 amino acids. This chain's CDR3 is CASSLGGFTEAFF. The CDR3 DNA reads as TGTGCCAGCAGCTTGGGGGGCTTCACTGAAGCTTTCTTT.

In this sample, this clonotype turned up a few times. The chain is built from TRBV28 and TRBJ2-3; possibly TRBD2 for D (6 bases). The CDR3 extends over 15 amino acids. The V end was cut by 8 bases, the J end by 4 bases, with 19 bases between. CDR1 is MDHEN, CDR2 SYDVKM, per germline. The CDR3 here is CASEGAGLAADTQYF. CDR3 DNA sequence: TGTGCCAGCGAGGGAGCGGGCCTGGCCGCAGATACGCAGTATTTT.

CDR3: CASSRNTEAFF. The CDR3 nucleotides are TGTGCCAGCAGCCGAAACACTGAAGCTTTCTTT. The chain carries TRBV25-1 and TRBJ1-1; D remains ambiguous. Germline V CDR1 and CDR2: MGHDK, SYGVNS. This CDR3 region has 11 residues. V was trimmed by 6 bases and J by 2 bases, leaving 4 bases between them. The full variable domain, completed using reference TRBV25-1 and TRBJ1-1, is EADIYQTPRYLVIGTGKKITLECSQTMGHDKMYWYQQDPGMELHLIHYSYGVNSTEKGDLSSESTVSRIRTEHFPLTLESARPSHTSQYLCASSRNTEAFFGQGTRLTVV.

The chain is built from TRBV10-2 and TRBJ2-3, with D possibly being TRBD2 (6 bases). Trimming left V 2 bases short and J 1 base short, with 16 bases between. Per the germline V gene, CDR1 is WSHSY and CDR2 is SAAADI. This CDR3 region has 17 residues. Here the CDR3 reads CASSEGYRVAGTDTQYF. CDR3 sequence (DNA): TGCGCCAGCAGTGAGGGCTACCGAGTAGCGGGCACAGATACGCAGTATTTT.

This clonotype appeared many times. This rearrangement joins TRBV6-2 or TRBV6-3 to TRBJ2-2; TRBD2 matches at 13 bases. This CDR3 contains 18 residues. The V gene's germline CDR1 is MNHEY and CDR2 SVGEGT. Trimming cost V 4 bases and J 1 base; bases outside gene matches: 6. The DNA for the CDR3 is TGTGCCAGCAGTTGGGGACTAGCGGGACTACTGAACACCGGGGAGCTGTTTTTT. As protein: CASSWGLAGLLNTGELFF.